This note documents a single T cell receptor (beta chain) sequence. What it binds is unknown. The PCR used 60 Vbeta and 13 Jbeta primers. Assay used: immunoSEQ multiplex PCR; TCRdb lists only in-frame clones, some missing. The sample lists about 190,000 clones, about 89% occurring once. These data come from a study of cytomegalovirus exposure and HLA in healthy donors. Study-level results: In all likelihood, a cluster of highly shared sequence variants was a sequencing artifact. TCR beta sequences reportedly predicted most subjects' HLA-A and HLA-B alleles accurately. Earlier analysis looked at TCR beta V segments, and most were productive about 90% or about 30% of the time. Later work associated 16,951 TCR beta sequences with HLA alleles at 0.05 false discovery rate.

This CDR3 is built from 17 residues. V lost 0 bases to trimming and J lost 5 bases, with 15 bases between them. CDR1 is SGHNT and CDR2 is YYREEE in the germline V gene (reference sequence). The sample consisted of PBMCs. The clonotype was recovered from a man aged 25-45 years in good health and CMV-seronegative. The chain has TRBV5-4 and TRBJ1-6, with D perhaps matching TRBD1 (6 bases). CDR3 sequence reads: CASSLAGTGKDNSPLHF. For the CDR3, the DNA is TGTGCCAGCAGCTTGGCCGGAACAGGGAAAGATAATTCACCCCTCCACTTT.